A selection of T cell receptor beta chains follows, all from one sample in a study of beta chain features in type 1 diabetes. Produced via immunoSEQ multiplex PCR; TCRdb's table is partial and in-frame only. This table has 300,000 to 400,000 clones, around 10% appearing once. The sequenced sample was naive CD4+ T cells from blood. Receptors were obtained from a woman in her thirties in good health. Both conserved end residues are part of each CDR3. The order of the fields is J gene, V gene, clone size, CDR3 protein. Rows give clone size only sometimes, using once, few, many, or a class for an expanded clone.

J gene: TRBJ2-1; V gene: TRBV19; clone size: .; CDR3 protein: CASNILAGALNEQFF
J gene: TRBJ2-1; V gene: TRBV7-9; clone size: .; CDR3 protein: CASSLGLAGLGSYNEQFF
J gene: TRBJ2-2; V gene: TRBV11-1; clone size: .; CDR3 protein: CASSRGPNTGELFF
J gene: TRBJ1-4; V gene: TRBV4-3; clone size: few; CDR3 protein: CASSQGQGTEKLFF
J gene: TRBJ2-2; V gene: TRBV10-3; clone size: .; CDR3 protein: CAISETEQGELFF
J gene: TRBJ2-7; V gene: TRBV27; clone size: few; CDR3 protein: CASSPRGRFRHEQYF
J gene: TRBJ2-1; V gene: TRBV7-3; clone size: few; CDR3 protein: CASSVNSGSSDEQFF
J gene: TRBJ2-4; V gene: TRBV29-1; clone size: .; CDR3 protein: CSVDQGAKNIQYF
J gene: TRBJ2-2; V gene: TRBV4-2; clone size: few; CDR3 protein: CASSQDPGENTGELFF
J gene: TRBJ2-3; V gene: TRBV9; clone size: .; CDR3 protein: CASSVVAGPTDTQYF
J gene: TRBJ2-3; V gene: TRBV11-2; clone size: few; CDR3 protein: CASSFAGNTDTQYF
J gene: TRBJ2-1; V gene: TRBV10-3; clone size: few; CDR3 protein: CAISEEGGPNNEQFF
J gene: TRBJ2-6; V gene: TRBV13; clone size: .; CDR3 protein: CASRLTSGANVLTF
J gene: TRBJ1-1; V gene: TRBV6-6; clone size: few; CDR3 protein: CASSYSTGGHTEAFF
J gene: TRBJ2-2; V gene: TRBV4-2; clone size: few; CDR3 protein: CASSQVVGRNTGELFF
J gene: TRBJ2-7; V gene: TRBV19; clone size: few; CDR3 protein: CASSIGLAGVSYEQYF
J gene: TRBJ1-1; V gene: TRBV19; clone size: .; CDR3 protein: CASSILWTENTEAFF
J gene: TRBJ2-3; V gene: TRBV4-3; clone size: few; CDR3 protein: CASSQGAGPAVNTQYF
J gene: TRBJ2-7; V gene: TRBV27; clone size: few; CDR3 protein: CASSQGTGGLSYEQYF
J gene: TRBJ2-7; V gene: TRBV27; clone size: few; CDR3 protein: CASSFQDSSETHF
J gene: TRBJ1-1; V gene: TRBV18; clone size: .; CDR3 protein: CASSRTGTMNTEAFF
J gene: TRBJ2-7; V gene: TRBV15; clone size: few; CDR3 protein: CATSRNRDRVDEQYF
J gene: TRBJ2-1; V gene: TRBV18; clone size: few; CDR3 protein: CASSPAGLAGVREQFF
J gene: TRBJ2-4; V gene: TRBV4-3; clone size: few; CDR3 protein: CASSQGELGGLAKNIQYF
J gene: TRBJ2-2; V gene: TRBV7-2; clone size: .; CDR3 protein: CASSRTLADTGELFF
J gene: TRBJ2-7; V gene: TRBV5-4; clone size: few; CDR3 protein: CASSLRGTYEQYF
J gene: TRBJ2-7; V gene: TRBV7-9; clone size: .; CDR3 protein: CASSLATGGWEQYF
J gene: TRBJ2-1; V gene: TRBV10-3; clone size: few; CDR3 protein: CAISGGGLAGGDEQFF
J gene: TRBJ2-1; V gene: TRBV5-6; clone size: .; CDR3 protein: CASRPPGLAEHNEQFF
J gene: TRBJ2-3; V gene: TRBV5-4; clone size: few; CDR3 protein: CASSWIPGGGGTDTQYF
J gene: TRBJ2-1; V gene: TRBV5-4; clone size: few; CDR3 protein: CASSLSFAVVEQFF
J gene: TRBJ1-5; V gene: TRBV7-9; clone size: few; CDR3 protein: CASQGAGNQPQHF
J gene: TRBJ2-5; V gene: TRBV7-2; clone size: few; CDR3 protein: CASSSQRRGQETQYF
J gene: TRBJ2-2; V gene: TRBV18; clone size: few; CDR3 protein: CATLKTGQGSGELFF
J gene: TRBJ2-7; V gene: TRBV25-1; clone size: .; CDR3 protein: CASSSPGLAREQYF
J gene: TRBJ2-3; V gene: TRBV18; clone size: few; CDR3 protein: CASSPQDSADTQYF
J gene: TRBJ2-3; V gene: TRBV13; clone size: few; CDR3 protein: CASSLTGLHAGTDTQYF
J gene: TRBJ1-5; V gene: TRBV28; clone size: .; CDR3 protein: CASSSRAAGGQPQHF
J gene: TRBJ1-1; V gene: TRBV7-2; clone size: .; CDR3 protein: CASRATRGGEAFF
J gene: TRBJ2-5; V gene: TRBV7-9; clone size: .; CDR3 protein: CASSFGTGVISETQYF
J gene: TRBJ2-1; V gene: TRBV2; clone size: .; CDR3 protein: CASSLTSGLYNEQFF
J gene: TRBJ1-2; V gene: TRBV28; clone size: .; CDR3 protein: CASSGQGGRVRFYGYTF
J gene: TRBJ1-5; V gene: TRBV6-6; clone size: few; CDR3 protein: CASMHRQGGDQPQHF
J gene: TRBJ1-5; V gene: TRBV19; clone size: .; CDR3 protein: CASSDRGYSNQPQHF
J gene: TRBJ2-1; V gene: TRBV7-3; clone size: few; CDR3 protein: CASSETGTGGYNEQFF
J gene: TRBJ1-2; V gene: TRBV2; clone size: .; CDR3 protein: CASNTGAGYGYTF
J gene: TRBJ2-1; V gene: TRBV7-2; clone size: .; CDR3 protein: CASSSRTSGRAGYNEQFF
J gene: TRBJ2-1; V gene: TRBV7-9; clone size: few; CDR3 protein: CASSREGPAGSPWNEQFF
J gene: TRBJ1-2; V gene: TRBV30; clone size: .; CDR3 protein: CAWGQGLAYGYTF
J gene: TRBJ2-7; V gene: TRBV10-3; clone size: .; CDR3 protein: CAISEAGGGVGREQYF
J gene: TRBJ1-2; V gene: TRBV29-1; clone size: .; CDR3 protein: CSVEVVTGSYGYTF
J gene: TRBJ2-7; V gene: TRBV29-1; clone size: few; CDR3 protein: CSVARQESSYEQYF
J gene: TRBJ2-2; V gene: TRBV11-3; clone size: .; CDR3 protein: CASSVPGTGELFF
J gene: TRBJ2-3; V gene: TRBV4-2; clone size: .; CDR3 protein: CASSQIQGRASPDTQYF
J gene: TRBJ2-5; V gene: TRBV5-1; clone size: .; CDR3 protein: CASSIRDYQETQYF
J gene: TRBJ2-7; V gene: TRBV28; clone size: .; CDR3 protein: CASRKQGSSYEQYF
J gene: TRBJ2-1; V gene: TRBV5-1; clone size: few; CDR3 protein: CASSLELAGPYNEQFF
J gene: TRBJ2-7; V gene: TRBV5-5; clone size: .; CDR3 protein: CASSLSWSGISYEQYF
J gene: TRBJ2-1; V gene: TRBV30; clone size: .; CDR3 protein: CAWSVAGGLYNEQFF
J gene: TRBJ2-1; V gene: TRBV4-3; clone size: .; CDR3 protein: CASSQASGRAFSHEQFF